Here is one T cell receptor beta chain with its context. Its antigen is currently unknown. Per germline, CDR1 MNHNS and CDR2 SASEGT. The junction had 8 bases not matched to a gene; V was cut back by 3 bases and J by 4 bases. This CDR3 has 15 amino acids. The data are from a study of cytomegalovirus exposure and HLA in healthy donors. Whole-study findings and limits: The authors considered a cluster of highly shared sequence variants likely to be a sequencing artifact.

13 Jbeta primers and 60 Vbeta primers were used for the PCR. Here immunoSEQ multiplex PCR was the method, and the copy in TCRdb shows in-frame clones only, minus some. Of roughly 84,000 clones in the sample, about 78% were seen once. This rearrangement joins TRBV6-1 to TRBJ1-2, with 7 bases identical to TRBD1. Sequenced input: PBMCs. This TCR came from a male donor in good health and CMV-seropositive. The CDR3 region has the DNA TGTGCCAGCAGTGATCCGGGACAGAGTTTCTATGGCTACACCTTC. Translating gives CASSDPGQSFYGYTF.